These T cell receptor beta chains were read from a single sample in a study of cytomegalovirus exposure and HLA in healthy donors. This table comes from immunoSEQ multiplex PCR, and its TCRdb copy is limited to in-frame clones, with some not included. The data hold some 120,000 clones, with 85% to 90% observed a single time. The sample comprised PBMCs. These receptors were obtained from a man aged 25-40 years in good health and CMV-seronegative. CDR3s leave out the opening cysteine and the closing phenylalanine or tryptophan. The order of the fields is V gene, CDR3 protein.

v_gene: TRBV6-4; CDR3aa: ASSVREGDTQY
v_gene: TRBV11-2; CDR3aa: ASSLTGIYGYT
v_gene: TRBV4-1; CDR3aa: ASSQVLSGGLETQY
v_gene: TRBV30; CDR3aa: AWTMRGGSGNTIY
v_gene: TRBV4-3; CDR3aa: ASSQRLAGGPHEQY
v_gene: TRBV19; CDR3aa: ASSIDGTGAVEAF
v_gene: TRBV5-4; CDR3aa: ASSPPRTAGVGANVLT
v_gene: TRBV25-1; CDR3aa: ASSGPTEITEAF
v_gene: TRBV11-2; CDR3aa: ASSPHQDQPQH
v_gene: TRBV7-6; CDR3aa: ASSLNRDTEAF
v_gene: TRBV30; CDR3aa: AWSPSPEQF
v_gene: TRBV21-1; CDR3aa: ASSTAGRVYGYT
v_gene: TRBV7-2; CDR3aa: ASSQEYEQY
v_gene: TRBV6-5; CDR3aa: ASSLGDGEQY
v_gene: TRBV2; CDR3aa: ASSLGGEGNQPQH
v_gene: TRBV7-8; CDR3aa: ASTVKNQETQY
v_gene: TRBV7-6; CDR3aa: ASSSRLSGSDSPLH
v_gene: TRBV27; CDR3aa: ASSLRWTSIFDEQF
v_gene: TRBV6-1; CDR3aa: ASSDHGLLNTEAF
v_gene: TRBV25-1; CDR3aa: ASSDVGRTGPEAF
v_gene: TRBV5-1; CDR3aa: ATESGAGVGEQY
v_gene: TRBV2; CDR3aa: ASSEASSGGFRETQY
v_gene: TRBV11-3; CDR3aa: ASSPRGGDNEQF
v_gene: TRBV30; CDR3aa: AWSPGFSGNTIY
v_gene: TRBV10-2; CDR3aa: ASAAGRVEGYT
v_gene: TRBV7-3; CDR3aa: ASSLTAGVSTDTQY
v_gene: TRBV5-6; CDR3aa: ASSREETQY
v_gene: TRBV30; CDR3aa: AWSVGGETQY
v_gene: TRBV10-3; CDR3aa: AISGTGYYEQY
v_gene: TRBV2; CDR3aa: ASHGPLAGVYNEQF
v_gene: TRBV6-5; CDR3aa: ATGKGRDRSGEH
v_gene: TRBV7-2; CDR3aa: ASSLTGAVVAGDGY
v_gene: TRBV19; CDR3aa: ASSMDGGTYNEQF
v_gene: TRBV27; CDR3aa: ASSPVSVQWGYTEAF
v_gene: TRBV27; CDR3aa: ASTQGSTDTQY
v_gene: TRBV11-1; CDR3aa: ASSLVRHTNTEAF
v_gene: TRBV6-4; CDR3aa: ASRDLVRSGSPAGELF
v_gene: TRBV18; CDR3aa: ASSPVYPDNSPLH
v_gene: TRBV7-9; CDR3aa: ASSSPWGLYEQY
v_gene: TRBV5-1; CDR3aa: ASSLAGAGNEQY
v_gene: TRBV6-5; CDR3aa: ASSYYWDRGPNEQF